The present entry profiles one TCR beta chain with its context. Which antigen it targets is not known. Nothing much larger sits one base from this clone, and base qualities are not available. TCR beta chain CDR3 regions were sequenced from genomic DNA using the immunoSEQ assay. Primers annealing to V and J segments amplified rearranged VDJ segments. The paper's data handling went like this. The ImmunoSeq Analyzer software was used to calculate clonality and richness metrics. To find clones with differing abundance between regions, Fisher's exact test was applied together with a beta-binomial method for extra stringency. Sourced from immuneACCESS, this table was stored by TCRdb with only in-frame sequences that have V and J called. A share of the clones is absent; for the studies checked, an unresolved V gene accounts for under half, and the remainder has no known explanation. That table is the source of V, J and clone size, and D and trimming were worked out from the DNA. The sample has about 20,000 clones on record, about two thirds of them singletons. In total, the top ten clones hold roughly a sixth of the sample.

The sample originates from a study of intratumoral heterogeneity in liver cancer. Turning to the overall study: In the full cohort of more than twelve patients, the median age was roughly 65 years and the majority of patients were male. The study combined RNA-seq, DNA sequencing, TCR-seq and SNP array data from multiple regions of hepatocellular carcinoma specimens to study intratumor heterogeneity. The full cohort included 71 multiregional samples from some 15 HCC patients, consisting of 45 to 55 tumoral regions and about 20 adjacent nontumoral regions.

Including the terminal cysteine and phenylalanine, the CDR3 comprises 14 residues. Just the 42-base CDR3 DNA is kept, in frame starting at base 1. V was cut back by 0 bases and J by 6 bases, leaving a gap of 12 bases between them. According to the germline V gene, CDR1 reads SGHTS and CDR2 reads YDEGEE. Results and caveats for the whole study, not just this receptor: A relatively low patient number and under-sampled tumor-infiltrating lymphocyte representation were acknowledged by the authors as limitations.

All patients had early-stage hepatocellular carcinoma and received no therapy before surgical resection. No macroscopic evidence of necrosis or hemorrhage was present in the sampled areas. In two patients, TCR sequencing (ImmunoSeq) was performed on multiple regions. Frozen resection tissue samples were collected at a distance of at least 1 cm from each other. Samples with the label N were taken from nontumoral liver tissue next to the tumor. The DNeasy blood and tissue kit was used to extract genomic DNA from bulk tissue. The sequencing used tumor-adjacent normal tissue, collected before any cancer treatment. The clonotype originates from a woman aged 70-85 years with hepatocellular carcinoma. This chain joins TRBV5-8 to TRBJ1-2; the D segment could be TRBD1, given 6 matching bases. The DNA reads as follows: TGTGCCAGCAGCTTGGGCTACTCAGGGGATGGCTACACCTTC. This encodes CASSLGYSGDGYTF.